The clone carrying this T cell receptor beta chain showed up just a few times. This record comes from a study of blood T cell repertoires in COVID-19. Study as a whole: The United States, Italy and Spain provided the acute and convalescent COVID-19 samples. PBMCs, B-cell-depleted T cells, or T cells provided the cDNA or gDNA that made up the material.

Libraries were prepared by immunoSEQ multiplex PCR; TCRdb keeps only in-frame clonotypes and omits some of them. The sample yields about 30,000 clones, 80% seen once. Trimming cost V 10 bases and J 3 bases; bases outside gene matches: 13. Per the germline V gene, CDR1 is LNHDA and CDR2 is SQIVND (reference sequence). The CDR3 is 16 amino acids. This TCR derives from a man older than 75 with acute or convalescent COVID-19. The genes are TRBV19 and TRBJ1-5; TRBD1 matches at 9 bases. Sample: peripheral blood. CDR3 DNA sequence: TGTGCCACCAGATTTAAAACAGGGGGCCCCAATCAGCCCCAGCATTTT. It encodes CATRFKTGGPNQPQHF.